These 20 T cell receptor beta chains came from one sample sequenced in a study of tumor-infiltrating lymphocytes in primary liver carcinoma. Between roughly 20 and 32 mg of unsorted bulk tissue served as the source from which RNA and DNA were co-extracted. Constant-region priming of about 0.5 ug total RNA yielded TCR beta cDNA. Three rounds of nested multiplex PCR with slightly modified ARM-PCR produced TCR beta libraries. Both of the initial two PCR rounds ran for about 9 cycles and employed TRBV1-TRBV30 forward primers alongside a C-beta reverse primer. Each CDR3 protein is one row after TCRdb ran MiXCR on the multiplex PCR reads. Altogether approximately 40,000 distinct CDR3 sequences are present, nearly 75% being singletons, with the ten largest covering roughly 15%. The sample consisted of liver tumor tissue from sampling region 4. Subset of the sample: tumor region T4, right-lateral pole. These receptors originate from a middle-aged man with primary liver carcinoma and hepatitis B virus infection.

Concerning this clonotype itself: The germline gene is not matched at one end of the junction; a read error may be the cause. The chain couples TRBV28 to TRBJ2-7, with D uncertain. CDR1 MDHEN and CDR2 SYDVKM come from the germline V gene. The CDR3 is 11 amino acids. The CDR3 DNA follows: TGTGCCAGCAGTCTCCGGAAGGAGCTGTACTTC. It codes for CASSLRKELYF.

This clonotype occurred a few times. V gene TRBV20-1 combines with J gene TRBJ1-1; maybe TRBD1 (6 bases). CDR3 length equals 14 residues. From germline, CDR1 is DFQATT and CDR2 SNEGSKA (reference sequence). Trimming removed 5 bases at V and 1 base at J, with 14 bases between. CDR3: CSAEGGKRNTEAFF. The CDR3 nucleotides read TGCAGTGCTGAGGGGGGGAAGCGGAACACTGAAGCTTTCTTT.

With regard to this clonotype: The conserved phenylalanine or tryptophan normally closing the CDR3 is absent here, so this likely arose from a read error. The chain employs TRBV12-3 or TRBV12-4 and TRBJ1-1; no firm D call. The length of the CDR3 is 14 residues. This chain's CDR3 is CTSSSSDANSEAFS. For the CDR3, the DNA is TGTACCAGCAGCTCTTCCGATGCGAACTCTGAAGCTTTCTCT.

This clonotype was counted between two and nine times. The V and J genes are TRBV20-1 and TRBJ2-7; D is ambiguous. There are 16 residues in the CDR3. From germline, CDR1 is DFQATT and CDR2 SNEGSKA (reference sequence). V lost 0 bases and J 5 bases, leaving 20 bases between the germline ends. CDR3 protein: CSARDSLGGAPHEQYF. In DNA, the CDR3 is TGCAGTGCTAGAGATTCTCTCGGCGGAGCCCCCCACGAGCAGTACTTC.

As for this clonotype: The germline gene is not matched at one end of the junction; a read error may be the cause. The chain carries TRBV7-8 and TRBJ2-7; D might be TRBD2 (5 bases). The germline CDR1 and CDR2 sequences are SGHVS and FQNEAQ. The length of the CDR3 is 15 residues. The CDR3 DNA sequence: TGTACCAGCAGCTTATTTGTTAGTGGGAGAGGCGAGCAGTACTTC. Its protein product is CTSSLFVSGRGEQYF.

A remark on this clonotype: At one end the junction does not follow the germline gene, possibly because of a read error. This chain connects TRBV9 to TRBJ1-1; D is uncertain. This CDR3 contains 12 residues. CDR1 SGDLS and CDR2 YYNGEE come from the germline V gene. The chain's CDR3 is CASSPGNIEAFF. The CDR3 coding sequence is TGTGCTAGCAGCCCGGGGAACATTGAAGCTTTCTTT.

A remark on this clonotype: An end of the junction does not agree with germline; a read error may underlie this. This chain links TRBV4-1 with TRBJ1-3, with 7 bases that match TRBD1. CDR1 and CDR2 from the germline V gene are MGHRA and YSYEKL. The CDR3 is 15 amino acids. CDR3 protein: CASNPTGDTGNTIYF. CDR3 DNA sequence: TGCGCTAGCAATCCTACAGGGGATACTGGAAACACCATATATTTT.

Concerning this clonotype itself: The junction and the germline gene differ at one end; a read error may be behind it. V and J are TRBV12-3 or TRBV12-4 and TRBJ2-1, with D possibly TRBD1 on 6 matching bases. This CDR3 contains 13 residues. In DNA form, the CDR3 reads TGTGCCGACAGTCTCGGACAGAACAATGAGCAGGTCTTC. This gives the protein CADSLGQNNEQVF.

Worth noting for this clonotype: The conserved phenylalanine or tryptophan normally closing the CDR3 is absent here, so this likely arose from a read error. The chain employs TRBV2 and TRBJ2-5; D is uncertain. The V end lost 2 bases, the J end lost 2 bases, and 6 bases lay between the germline ends. Germline CDR1 reads SNHLY; CDR2 reads FYNNEI. The CDR3 runs to 13 residues. CDR3 protein: CASSERRQETQYL. In DNA, the CDR3 is TGTGCCAGCAGTGAAAGGCGGCAAGAGACCCAGTACCTC.

As for this clonotype: Without the conserved terminal phenylalanine or tryptophan, this CDR3 likely stems from a read error. The CDR3 DNA sequence: TGCGCCAGTAGCTTAACAGGGGTCAATGAGCAGTTCGTC. Its translation: CASSLTGVNEQFV. The chain is built from TRBV5-1 and TRBJ2-1; 7 bases agree with TRBD1. This CDR3 contains 13 residues. Germline V gene sequence: CDR1 SGHRS, CDR2 YFSETQ.

A note on this clonotype: A read error may produce the germline difference seen at one junction end. CDR3 in DNA: TGTGCCAGCAGCCGGACACTGCTTTCGCCCCTTCACTTT. This translates into CASSRTLLSPLHF. The V and J genes are TRBV11-1 and TRBJ1-6, with D possibly being TRBD1 (5 bases). The CDR3 extends over 13 amino acids. Germline V gene sequence: CDR1 SGHAT, CDR2 FQDESV (reference sequence).

With respect to this clonotype: The junction departs from germline at one end; a sequencing error may be responsible. V is TRBV5-1 and J is TRBJ2-3; D is unresolved. This CDR3 comprises 16 residues. Looked up from germline, CDR1 is SGHRS and CDR2 is YFSETQ. As DNA, the CDR3 is TGTGCCAGCAGCTTGACCGGCCGTGCTAGCACAGATACGCAGTATTTT. Its translation is CASSLTGRASTDTQYF.

Notes on this clonotype: At one of its ends the junction is not consistent with the germline gene, which may arise from a read error. This sequence joins TRBV14 and TRBJ2-2, with D perhaps matching TRBD1 (6 bases). Germline CDR1 is SGHDN and CDR2 is FVKESK. The length of the CDR3 is 16 residues. CDR3 amino acids: CASSPRGQSNTGELSF. DNA for the CDR3: TGTGCAAGCAGCCCCAGAGGACAGTCCAACACCGGGGAGCTGTCTTTT.

With regard to this clonotype: A junction boundary mismatches the germline segment, possibly from a read error. This chain joins TRBV4-3 and TRBJ2-2; perhaps TRBD1 as D (6 bases). Germline V gene data show CDR1 as LGHNA and CDR2 as YSLEER. The CDR3 loop spans 19 amino acids. In DNA, the CDR3 is TGCGCCAGCAGCCAAGATCCCCTGGGGACACGGCCGAACGCCGGGGAGCTGCTTTTT. Encoded protein: CASSQDPLGTRPNAGELLF.

Of note for this clonotype: A much larger clone sits a single nucleotide away, making a read error possible. The CDR3 is CAWSGLNNSPLRF. The CDR3 DNA sequence: TGTGCCTGGAGTGGGCTCAACAATTCACCCCTCCGCTTT. This chain connects TRBV30 to TRBJ1-6, with D uncertain. Germline CDR1 is GTSNPN and CDR2 is SVGIG (reference sequence). The CDR3 is 13 residues long.

This clonotype was seen once. The CDR3 does not end in the conserved phenylalanine or tryptophan, so this is likely a read error. This chain uses TRBV18 with TRBJ2-3; tentatively, D is TRBD2 (5 bases). Trimming took off 6 bases at V and 6 bases at J, with 13 bases between the two ends. Per the germline V gene, CDR1 is KGHSH and CDR2 is LQKENI. The CDR3 totals 13 residues. The CDR3 loop reads CASSPIALDTQYL. The DNA of the CDR3 is TGTGCCAGCTCTCCCATAGCGTTGGATACGCAGTATCTT.

This clonotype counts as medium-sized. V gene TRBV12-3 or TRBV12-4 combines with J gene TRBJ2-2, with D possibly called TRBD1 or TRBD2 (5 bases each). The CDR3 totals 14 residues. V gave up 5 bases and J gave up 5 bases, with 12 bases separating them. The CDR3 spells CASSPRRETGELFF. CDR3 sequence (DNA): TGTGCCAGCAGTCCCCGCAGGGAGACCGGGGAGCTGTTTTTT.

In the case of this clonotype: A single base separates this from a much larger clone, so it may be a read error. V and J are TRBV14 and TRBJ2-2, with no clear D. Trimming shortened V by 2 bases and J by 5 bases, and 15 bases separated the two germline ends. The CDR3 has 16 residues. Germline CDR1 is SGHDN and CDR2 is FVKESK. The CDR3 nucleotides read TGTGCCAGCAGCCAATTCGCAAGGTTGGATACCGGGGAGCTGTTTTTT. It yields the protein CASSQFARLDTGELFF. The complete variable domain, with remaining parts taken from reference TRBV14 and TRBJ2-2, reads EAGVTQFPSHSVIEKGQTVTLRCDPISGHDNLYWYRRVMGKEIKFLLHFVKESKQDESGMPNNRFLAERTGGTYSTLKVQPAELEDSGVYFCASSQFARLDTGELFFGEGSRLTVL.

About this clonotype itself: Possible read error: a much larger clone is one base away. The chain uses TRBV28 and TRBJ2-1; the D gene is possibly TRBD2 (6 bases). The CDR3 extends over 13 amino acids. The V and J ends lost 6 bases and 9 bases respectively, with 15 bases between them. The germline gives CDR1 MDHEN, CDR2 SYDVKM. CDR3 bases: TGTGCCAGCAGCCTCGGGACTGGCAGTGAGCAGTTCTTC. Translated: CASSLGTGSEQFF.

For the CDR3, the DNA is TGCGCCAGCGATCCCATAGAGGGAAGCAATCAGCCCCAGCATTTT. Encoded protein: CASDPIEGSNQPQHF. The V and J genes are TRBV4-1 and TRBJ1-5; D is unresolved. V was clipped by 8 bases and J by 1 base, with 15 bases between them. Germline V CDR1 and CDR2: MGHRA, YSYEKL. The CDR3 is 15 amino acids.